This T cell receptor beta chain was sequenced during a study of blood T cell repertoires in COVID-19. Study background: PBMCs, B-cell-depleted T cells, or T cells were the source of the cDNA or gDNA that made up the material.

Original processing notes: Amplification with reference gene primers provided the estimates of nucleated cell counts. Data came from immunoSEQ multiplex PCR; TCRdb stores just in-frame clones and leaves some out. The V and J calls and clone size are taken from that table; D and trimming were inferred from the DNA. The repertoire holds over 20,000 clones, with approximately 85% as singletons. Trimming removed 4 bases from V and 3 bases from J, with 7 bases in between. Germline values: CDR1 SEHNR, CDR2 FQNEAQ (reference sequence). The CDR3 runs 12 residues. The sequence was collected from a human donor with active COVID-19. The donor label of this sample is uncertain. Material for sequencing was peripheral blood. This chain uses TRBV7-9 with TRBJ2-7; D remains ambiguous. The CDR3 DNA reads as TGTGCCAGCAGCTCTCAGATCTACGAGCAGTACTTC. Translated: CASSSQIYEQYF.